The 5 T cell receptor beta chains below come from one sample, sequenced in a study of shared clonotypes between healthy human individuals. Sequencing was performed with immunoSEQ multiplex PCR; in TCRdb, only in-frame clones are kept and a portion is missing. The sample holds about 650,000 clones; around 95% are singletons and the top ten take over 0.09%. Terminally differentiated effector memory CD45RA+ cells were left out of the naive CD8 fraction, which was CD45RO-negative and positively selected for CCR7. The specimen was naive CD8+ T cells sorted from blood. The receptors originated from a woman aged 30 to 39 in good health.

The chain combines TRBV10-1 with TRBJ2-1; TRBD2 aligns across 7 bases. The CDR3 has 15 amino acids. Germline assignment: CDR1 WNHNN and CDR2 SYGVQD (reference sequence). J lost 6 bases, V lost 4 bases, and 9 bases had no gene match. CDR3 nucleotides: TGCGCCAGCAGTGGAAATGGCGGGAGCCGCAATGAGCAGTTCTTC. It specifies CASSGNGGSRNEQFF.

Concerning this clone: Other DNA sequences in the sample encode the same CDR3. This chain connects TRBV28 to TRBJ1-5; possible D gene TRBD1, 5 bases. The CDR3 length is 14 residues. Trimming shortened V by 1 base and J by 6 bases, and 10 bases separated the two germline ends. The germline V gene has CDR1 MDHEN and CDR2 SYDVKM. This chain's CDR3 is CASSLSGIGQPQHF. In nucleotides, the CDR3 is TGTGCCAGCAGTTTATCAGGGATCGGTCAGCCCCAGCATTTT.

This chain links TRBV7-3 with TRBJ2-3, with 11 bases matching TRBD2. The germline V gene encodes CDR1 SGHTA and CDR2 FQGTGA. The CDR3 loop spans 16 amino acids. V lost 5 bases and J lost 3; bases outside the gene matches: 7. The DNA of the CDR3 is TGTGCCAGCAGCGCCCCCACTAGCGGGAGAACAGATACGCAGTATTTT. Its translation: CASSAPTSGRTDTQYF.

This clone was counted a single time. Other DNA sequences within the sample encode an identical CDR3. V usage is TRBV9 and J usage is TRBJ2-7; 12 positions match TRBD2. Germline CDR1 and CDR2: SGDLS and YYNGEE. J gave up 2 bases and V 4 bases, and 4 bases lay outside the gene matches. The CDR3 length is 15 residues. CDR3 sequence reads: CASSPWTSGTYEQYF. CDR3 sequence (DNA): TGTGCCAGCAGCCCCTGGACTAGCGGGACCTACGAGCAGTACTTC.

V and J are TRBV11-2 and TRBJ2-7, with D perhaps matching TRBD1 (6 bases). Trimming stripped 5 bases from V and 3 bases from J, with 8 bases between. This CDR3 region has 12 residues. Germline V gene data show CDR1 as SGHAT and CDR2 as FQNNGV. Here the CDR3 DNA reads TGTGCCAGCAGCGGACAGAGCTACGAGCAGTACTTC. Translation gives CASSGQSYEQYF.